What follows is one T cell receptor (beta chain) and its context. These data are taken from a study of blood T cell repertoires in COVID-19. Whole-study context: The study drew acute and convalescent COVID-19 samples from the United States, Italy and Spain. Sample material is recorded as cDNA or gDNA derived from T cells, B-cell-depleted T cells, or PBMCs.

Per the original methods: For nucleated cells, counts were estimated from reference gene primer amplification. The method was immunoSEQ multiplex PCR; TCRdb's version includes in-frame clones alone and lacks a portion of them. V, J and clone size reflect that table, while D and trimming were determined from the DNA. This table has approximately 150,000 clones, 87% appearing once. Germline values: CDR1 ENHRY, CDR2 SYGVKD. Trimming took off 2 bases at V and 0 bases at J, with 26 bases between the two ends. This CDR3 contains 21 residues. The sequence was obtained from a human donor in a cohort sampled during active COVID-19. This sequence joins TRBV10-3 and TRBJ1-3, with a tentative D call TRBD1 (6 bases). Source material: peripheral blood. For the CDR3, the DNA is TGTGCCATCAGTGAGACGGGTAACAGATCGAGTAGGGGGAACTCTGGAAACACCATATATTTT. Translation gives CAISETGNRSSRGNSGNTIYF.